These 30 T cell receptor beta chains share one sample of origin, sequenced in a study of cytomegalovirus exposure and HLA in healthy donors. The PCR ran on 60 Vbeta and 13 Jbeta primers. Some clones are missing from TCRdb's copy, which holds only in-frame ones; the method was immunoSEQ multiplex PCR. The data contain 150,000 or so clones, 70% to 85% of them singletons. The sequencing input was PBMCs. The receptors here all came from a woman in her thirties or forties in good health and CMV-seronegative.

This CDR3 is CASTKIREGAEAFF. The CDR3 coding sequence is TGTGCCAGCACCAAAATCAGGGAGGGGGCTGAAGCTTTCTTT. The V and J genes are TRBV6-1 and TRBJ1-1; TRBD1 might be the D (6 bases). Germline loops: CDR1 MNHNS, CDR2 SASEGT. The CDR3 length is 14 residues. Trimming left V 7 bases short and J 6 bases short, with 18 bases between.

The genes are TRBV19 and TRBJ1-5; perhaps TRBD1 as D (6 bases). CDR1 is LNHDA and CDR2 is SQIVND in the germline V gene (reference sequence). V lost 11 bases to trimming and J lost 3 bases, with 26 bases between them. The CDR3 covers 17 residues. The CDR3 DNA is TGTGCCGCCCGAGGACAGCACTTTTACCAGGACAATCAGCCCCAGCATTTT. Its protein product is CAARGQHFYQDNQPQHF.

The rearrangement uses TRBV6-5 and TRBJ1-5; 7 nucleotides align to TRBD1. J gave up 3 bases and V 4 bases, and 3 bases lay outside the gene matches. Germline V gene data show CDR1 as MNHEY and CDR2 as SVGAGI. The CDR3 has 14 residues. The CDR3 region has the DNA TGTGCCAGCAGTTCCAGGGGGATCAATCAGCCCCAGCATTTT. Translation gives CASSSRGINQPQHF.

By share, this clone ranks as medium-sized. V is TRBV27 and J is TRBJ2-5; 7 bases fit TRBD2. In germline, CDR1 is MNHEY, CDR2 SMNVEV (reference sequence). The junction had 17 bases not matched to a gene; V was cut back by 6 bases and J by 4 bases. CDR3 length equals 17 residues. The CDR3 is CASSLNGRAGSRETQYF. CDR3 sequence (DNA): TGTGCCAGCAGCCTAAATGGGAGGGCGGGATCTCGAGAGACCCAGTACTTC.

V and J are TRBV6-5 and TRBJ2-3, with 11 bases identical to TRBD2. Germline-derived CDR1 and CDR2 are MNHEY and SVGAGI. CDR3 size: 15 residues. J gave up 2 bases and V 5 bases, and 3 bases lay outside the gene matches. The CDR3 is CASSKLAGDTDTQYF. CDR3 DNA sequence: TGTGCCAGCAGTAAACTAGCGGGAGACACAGATACGCAGTATTTT.

This clone occurred a few times. The chain is built from TRBV28 and TRBJ1-4; D is ambiguous. The CDR3 covers 12 residues. Germline V gives CDR1 MDHEN, CDR2 SYDVKM. The V end was cut by 6 bases, the J end by 8 bases, with 10 bases between. The CDR3 loop reads CASRERREKLFF. CDR3 sequence (DNA): TGTGCCAGCAGGGAGCGAAGAGAAAAACTGTTTTTT. The full variable domain, its missing parts supplied by reference TRBV28 and TRBJ1-4, is DVKVTQSSRYLVKRTGEKVFLECVQDMDHENMFWYRQDPGLGLRLIYFSYDVKMKEKGDIPEGYSVSREKKERFSLILESASTNQTSMYLCASRERREKLFFGSGTQLSVL.

This rearrangement joins TRBV18 to TRBJ1-3; 8 nucleotides align to TRBD1. The CDR3 runs 17 residues. Germline lookup yields CDR1 KGHSH and CDR2 LQKENI. After removal of 3 bases from V and 2 bases from J, the junction contained 9 bases not matched to a gene. The CDR3 reads CASSPGQGAKAGNTIYF. In DNA form, the CDR3 reads TGTGCCAGCTCACCGGGGCAGGGGGCAAAAGCTGGAAACACCATATATTTT.

Note on this clone: The junction shows a germline mismatch at one end, possibly a read error. The CDR3 loop reads CSSSNSDRPIIYEQYF. CDR3 nucleotide sequence: TGTTCCAGCAGCAATTCGGACAGACCAATTATCTACGAGCAGTACTTC. The chain recombines TRBV7-9 with TRBJ2-7; D is possibly TRBD1 (6 bases). The CDR3 contains 16 residues. Germline V gives CDR1 SEHNR, CDR2 FQNEAQ (reference sequence).

This clone came up a few times. V usage is TRBV28 and J usage is TRBJ2-7; 11 nucleotides match TRBD2. Trimming took 6 bases from V and 1 from J; bases not matched to a gene: 11. The germline gives CDR1 MDHEN, CDR2 SYDVKM. The CDR3 contains 17 residues. The CDR3 DNA is TGTGCCAGCAGAGGGAGGAGGCTAGCGGGAGGATCCTACGAGCAGTACTTC. Amino acid sequence: CASRGRRLAGGSYEQYF.

The chain links TRBV7-9 to TRBJ2-1; 7 bases fit TRBD1. Germline V gene sequence: CDR1 SEHNR, CDR2 FQNEAQ (reference sequence). V shed 0 bases, J shed 3 bases, and the junction held 5 bases outside the gene matches. The CDR3 contains 16 residues. The CDR3 spells CASSLAWGQSYNEQFF. DNA of the CDR3: TGTGCCAGCAGCTTAGCATGGGGACAGAGCTACAATGAGCAGTTCTTC.

CDR3 nucleotides: TGTGCCAGCAGCTTTAGAGAGACCCAGTACTTC. It codes for CASSFRETQYF. V is TRBV5-8 and J is TRBJ2-5; D is unresolved. The V and J ends lost 2 bases and 4 bases respectively, with 3 bases between them. The germline V gene encodes CDR1 SGHTS and CDR2 YDEGEE. This CDR3 contains 11 residues.

This sequence joins TRBV18 and TRBJ1-4; maybe TRBD1 (6 bases). Germline CDR1 and CDR2: KGHSH and LQKENI. V dropped 6 bases and J dropped 11 bases, with 16 bases sitting between them. There are 13 residues in the CDR3. The CDR3 region is CASSRGGDAKLFF. Here the CDR3 DNA reads TGTGCCAGCTCGAGAGGGGGAGATGCGAAACTGTTTTTT.

As DNA, the CDR3 is TGTGCCAGCAGCTTAGTCCCCCGTGAGGACAGGTATCATGAGCAGTTCTTC. It codes for CASSLVPREDRYHEQFF. The chain recombines TRBV13 with TRBJ2-1, with TRBD1 identical over 7 bases. With V trimmed by 1 base and J by 8 bases, 14 bases remained unmatched. The germline gives CDR1 PRHDT, CDR2 FYEKMQ (reference sequence). The CDR3 loop spans 17 amino acids.

V usage is TRBV28 and J usage is TRBJ2-1; TRBD1 is a possible D gene (5 bases). Germline CDR1 reads MDHEN; CDR2 reads SYDVKM. CDR3 length: 18 residues. V was cut by 7 bases and J by 0 bases, with 22 bases left in between. The CDR3 spells CASTQGAVPPPSYNEQFF. In DNA form, the CDR3 reads TGTGCCAGCACCCAGGGCGCAGTTCCCCCCCCCTCCTACAATGAGCAGTTCTTC.

The gene calls are TRBV6-5 and TRBJ1-5, with a possible D match to TRBD1 (6 bases). Germline V lookup: CDR1 MNHEY, CDR2 SVGAGI. This CDR3 has 14 residues. V lost 6 bases to trimming and J lost 0 bases, with 9 bases between them. In DNA form, the CDR3 reads TGTGCCAGCAGCAGGACAGATAGCAATCAGCCCCAGCATTTT. It translates to CASSRTDSNQPQHF.

The rearrangement joins TRBV2 to TRBJ2-7; 9 bases agree with TRBD1. Germline V gene sequence: CDR1 SNHLY, CDR2 FYNNEI. V shed 6 bases and J 5 bases; nucleotides not matched to a gene: 8. This CDR3 is 14 amino acids long. This CDR3 is CASRDRGLGNEQYF. Here the CDR3 DNA reads TGTGCCAGCAGAGACAGGGGGTTGGGCAACGAGCAGTACTTC.

This clone was observed a few times. The J gene is TRBJ2-7, the V gene TRBV10-3, with D perhaps matching TRBD2 (6 bases). Deletions cut 3 bases from V and 1 base from J, with 13 bases between. The CDR3 has 15 amino acids. Looked up from germline, CDR1 is ENHRY and CDR2 is SYGVKD. The CDR3 bases are TGTGCCATCAGTGATGAGGCGGGAACGTCCTACGAGCAGTACTTC. Protein product: CAISDEAGTSYEQYF.

The chain carries TRBV7-9 and TRBJ2-7; the D is unclear. Trimming took off 3 bases at V and 2 bases at J, with 20 bases between the two ends. Per the germline V gene, CDR1 is SEHNR and CDR2 is FQNEAQ (reference sequence). This CDR3 has 17 residues. CDR3 in amino acids: CASSFSPVRRDTYEQYF. In nucleotides, the CDR3 is TGTGCCAGCAGCTTTTCCCCAGTCCGTCGAGACACCTACGAGCAGTACTTC.

The chain recombines TRBV11-2 with TRBJ2-1, with a weak D call TRBD2 (6 bases). The CDR3 has 14 amino acids. Looked up from germline, CDR1 is SGHAT and CDR2 is FQNNGV. With 6 bases removed from V and 3 bases from J, the gap between germline ends came to 12 bases. CDR3 bases: TGTGCCAGCAGATCCGGGACTCGCTACAATGAGCAGTTCTTC. It codes for CASRSGTRYNEQFF.

The chain has TRBV25-1 and TRBJ2-5, with 8 bases lining up with TRBD2. This CDR3 has 16 amino acids. From germline, CDR1 is MGHDK and CDR2 SYGVNS. Trimming removed 2 bases from V and 4 bases from J; junction bases left unmatched: 9. Written as DNA, the CDR3 is TGTGCCAGCAGTGAAGGCGGGACTAGGTTACGAGAGACCCAGTACTTC. Encoded protein: CASSEGGTRLRETQYF.

As for this clone: One junction end disagrees with the germline gene, perhaps due to a read error. CDR3 DNA sequence: TGTGCCAGCAGCTCAACGGGACTCGGGGAGCCGTTTTTT. Its protein product is CASSSTGLGEPFF. The rearrangement links TRBV7-7 to TRBJ2-2; weak D call: TRBD2 (6 bases). Germline assignment: CDR1 SSHAT and CDR2 FNYEAQ (reference sequence). The CDR3 spans 13 residues.

The chain links TRBV4-3 to TRBJ2-1; 7 bases are a match to TRBD2. V trimming: 0 bases; J trimming: 0 bases; junction bases outside the gene matches: 8. Germline V gives CDR1 LGHNA, CDR2 YSLEER. The CDR3 runs to 18 residues. The chain's CDR3 is CASSQDWLAEDSYNEQFF. DNA of the CDR3: TGCGCCAGCAGCCAAGATTGGCTAGCGGAGGACTCCTACAATGAGCAGTTCTTC.

The table lists this clone with a few counts. This sequence joins TRBV7-2 and TRBJ2-7; 11 bases map to TRBD1. This CDR3 spans 15 amino acids. The V and J ends lost 3 bases and 3 bases, in that order; junction bases with no gene match: 4. The V gene's germline CDR1 is SGHTA and CDR2 FQGNSA. In DNA form, the CDR3 reads TGTGCCAGCAGCTTGAGGACAGGGGGCAACTACGAGCAGTACTTC. Its protein product is CASSLRTGGNYEQYF.

J is TRBJ2-7 and V is TRBV5-1; 14 bases map to TRBD2. The germline gives CDR1 SGHRS, CDR2 YFSETQ. V shed 4 bases and J 5 bases; nucleotides not matched to a gene: 11. This CDR3 is built from 17 residues. This CDR3 is CASSPGGLAGGIHEQYF. The CDR3 DNA reads as TGCGCCAGCAGCCCGGGAGGACTAGCGGGAGGTATCCACGAGCAGTACTTC.

The V gene is TRBV9, the J gene TRBJ1-1; 7 bases line up with TRBD1. Germline V CDR1 and CDR2: SGDLS, YYNGEE. The ends lost 4 bases at V and 5 bases at J; junction bases unmatched: 5. The length of the CDR3 is 13 residues. CDR3 sequence (DNA): TGTGCCAGCAGCTCACAGGGGTTTACTGAAGCTTTCTTT. Translated: CASSSQGFTEAFF.

In its sample, this clone was seen a few times. The rearrangement uses TRBV5-1 and TRBJ2-7, with 7 bases matching TRBD2. Germline-derived CDR1 and CDR2 are SGHRS and YFSETQ. The length of the CDR3 is 13 residues. V gave up 4 bases and J gave up 4 bases; unmatched junction bases: 5. CDR3 loop: CASSRTRTYEQYF. The CDR3 nucleotides are TGCGCCAGCAGCAGGACTAGAACATACGAGCAGTACTTC.

This chain uses TRBV7-3 with TRBJ2-3; 7 bases fit TRBD1. Germline assignment: CDR1 SGHTA and CDR2 FQGTGA. The CDR3 covers 16 residues. V trimming: 2 bases; J trimming: 1 base; junction bases outside the gene matches: 6. In nucleotides, the CDR3 is TGTGCCAGCAGCTTATCGAGGACAGGACGCACAGATACGCAGTATTTT. Translated: CASSLSRTGRTDTQYF.

The V gene is TRBV4-2, the J gene TRBJ2-2; D is possibly TRBD2 (5 bases). CDR1 is LGHNA, CDR2 YNFKEQ, per germline. The CDR3 totals 15 residues. Trimming took off 1 base at V and 4 bases at J, with 10 bases between the two ends. In DNA, the CDR3 is TGTGCCAGCAGCCAAGGGGGAGTGGCCACCGGGGAGCTGTTTTTT. Amino acid sequence: CASSQGGVATGELFF.

The rearrangement uses TRBV19 and TRBJ2-3; the D gene is possibly TRBD1 (5 bases). The germline CDR1 and CDR2 sequences are LNHDA and SQIVND (reference sequence). Between the trimmed V and J ends, which lost 10 bases and 0 bases, there was a span of 11 bases. The CDR3 runs to 13 residues. This CDR3 reads CATSTGSTDTQYF. As DNA, the CDR3 is TGTGCCACCTCCACAGGTAGCACAGATACGCAGTATTTT.

The V call is TRBV4-1, the J call TRBJ2-5; D may be TRBD2 (5 bases). There are 15 residues in the CDR3. Germline V CDR1 and CDR2: MGHRA, YSYEKL. V was shortened by 4 bases and J by 3 bases, with 15 bases between the two germline ends. CDR3 in amino acids: CASSPSPGSKETQYF. The CDR3 bases are TGCGCCAGCAGCCCCTCCCCGGGGTCGAAAGAGACCCAGTACTTC.